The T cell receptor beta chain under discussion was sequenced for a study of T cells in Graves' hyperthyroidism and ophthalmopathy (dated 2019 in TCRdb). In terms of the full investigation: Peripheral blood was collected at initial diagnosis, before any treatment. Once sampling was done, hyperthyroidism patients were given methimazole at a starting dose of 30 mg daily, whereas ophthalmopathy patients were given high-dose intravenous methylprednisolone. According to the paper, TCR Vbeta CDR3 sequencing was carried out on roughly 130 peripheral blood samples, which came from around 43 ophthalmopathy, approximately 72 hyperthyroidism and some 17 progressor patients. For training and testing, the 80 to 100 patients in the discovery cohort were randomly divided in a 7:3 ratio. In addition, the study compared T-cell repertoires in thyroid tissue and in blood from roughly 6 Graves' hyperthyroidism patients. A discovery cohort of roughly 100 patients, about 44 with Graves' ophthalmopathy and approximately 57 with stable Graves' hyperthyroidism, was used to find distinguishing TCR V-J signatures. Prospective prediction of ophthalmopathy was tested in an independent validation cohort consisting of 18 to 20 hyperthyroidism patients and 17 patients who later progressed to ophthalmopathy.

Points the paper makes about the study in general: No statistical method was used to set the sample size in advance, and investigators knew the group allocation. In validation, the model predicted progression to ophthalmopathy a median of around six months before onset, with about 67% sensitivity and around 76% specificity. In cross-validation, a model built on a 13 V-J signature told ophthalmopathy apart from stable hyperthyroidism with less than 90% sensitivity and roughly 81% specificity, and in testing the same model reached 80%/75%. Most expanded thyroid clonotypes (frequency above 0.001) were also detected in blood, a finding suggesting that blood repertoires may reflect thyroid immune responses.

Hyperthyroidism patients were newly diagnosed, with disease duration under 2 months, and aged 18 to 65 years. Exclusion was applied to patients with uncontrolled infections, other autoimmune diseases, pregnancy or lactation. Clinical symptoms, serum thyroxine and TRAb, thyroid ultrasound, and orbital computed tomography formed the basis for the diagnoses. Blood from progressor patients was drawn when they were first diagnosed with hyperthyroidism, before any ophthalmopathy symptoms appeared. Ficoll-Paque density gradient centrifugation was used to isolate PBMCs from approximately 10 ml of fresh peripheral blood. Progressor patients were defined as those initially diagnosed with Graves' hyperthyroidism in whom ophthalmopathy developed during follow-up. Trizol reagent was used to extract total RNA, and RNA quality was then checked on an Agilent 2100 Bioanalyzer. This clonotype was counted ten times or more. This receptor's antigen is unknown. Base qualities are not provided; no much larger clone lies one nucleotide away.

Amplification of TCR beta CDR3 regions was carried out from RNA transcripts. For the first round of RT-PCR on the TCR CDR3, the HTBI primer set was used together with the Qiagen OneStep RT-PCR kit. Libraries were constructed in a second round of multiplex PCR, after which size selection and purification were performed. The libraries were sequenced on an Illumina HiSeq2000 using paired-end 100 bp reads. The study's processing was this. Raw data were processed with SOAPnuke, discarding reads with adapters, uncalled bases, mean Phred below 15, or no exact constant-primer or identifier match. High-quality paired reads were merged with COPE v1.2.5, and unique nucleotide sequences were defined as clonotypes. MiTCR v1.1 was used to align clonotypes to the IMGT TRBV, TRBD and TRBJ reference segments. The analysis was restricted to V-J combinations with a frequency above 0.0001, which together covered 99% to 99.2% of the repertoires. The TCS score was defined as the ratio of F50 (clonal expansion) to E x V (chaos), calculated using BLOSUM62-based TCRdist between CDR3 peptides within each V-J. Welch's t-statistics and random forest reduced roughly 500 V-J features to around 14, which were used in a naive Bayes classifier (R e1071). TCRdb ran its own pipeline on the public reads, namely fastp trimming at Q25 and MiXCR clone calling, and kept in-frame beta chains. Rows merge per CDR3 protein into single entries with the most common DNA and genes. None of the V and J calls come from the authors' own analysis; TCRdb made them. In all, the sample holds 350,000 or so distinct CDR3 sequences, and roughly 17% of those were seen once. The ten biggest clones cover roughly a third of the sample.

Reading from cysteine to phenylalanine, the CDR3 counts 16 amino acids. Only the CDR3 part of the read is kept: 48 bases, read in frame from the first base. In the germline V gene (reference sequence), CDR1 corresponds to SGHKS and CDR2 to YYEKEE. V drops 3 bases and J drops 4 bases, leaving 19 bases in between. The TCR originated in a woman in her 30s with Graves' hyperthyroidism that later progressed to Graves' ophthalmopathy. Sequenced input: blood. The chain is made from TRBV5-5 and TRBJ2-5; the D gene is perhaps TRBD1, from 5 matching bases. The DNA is TGTGCCAGCAGCTGGACCGGGTTGGACCAGGGAGAGACCCAGTACTTC. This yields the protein CASSWTGLDQGETQYF.